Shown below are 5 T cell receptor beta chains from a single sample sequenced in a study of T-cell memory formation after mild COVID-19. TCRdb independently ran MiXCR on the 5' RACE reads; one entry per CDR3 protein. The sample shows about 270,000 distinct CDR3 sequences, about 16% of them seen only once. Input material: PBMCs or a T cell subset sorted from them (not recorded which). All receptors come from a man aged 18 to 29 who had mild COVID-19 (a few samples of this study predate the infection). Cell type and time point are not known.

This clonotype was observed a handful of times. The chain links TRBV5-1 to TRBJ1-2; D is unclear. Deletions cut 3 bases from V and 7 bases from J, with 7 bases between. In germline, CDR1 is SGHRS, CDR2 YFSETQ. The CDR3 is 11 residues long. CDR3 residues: CASSSSGGYTF. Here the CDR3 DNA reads TGCGCCAGCAGCTCATCGGGTGGCTACACCTTC.

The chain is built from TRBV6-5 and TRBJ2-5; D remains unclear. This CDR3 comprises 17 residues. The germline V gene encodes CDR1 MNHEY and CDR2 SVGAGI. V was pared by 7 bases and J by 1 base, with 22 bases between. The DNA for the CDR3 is TGTGCCAGCATAGGAGCAGGATCCCGAGAATCCCAAGAGACCCAGTACTTC. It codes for CASIGAGSRESQETQYF.

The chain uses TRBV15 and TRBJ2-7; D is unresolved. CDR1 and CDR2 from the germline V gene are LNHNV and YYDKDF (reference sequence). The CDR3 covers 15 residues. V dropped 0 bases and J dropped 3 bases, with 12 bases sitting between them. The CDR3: CATSRDRIVGYEQYF. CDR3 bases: TGTGCCACCAGCAGAGATCGAATTGTCGGCTACGAGCAGTACTTC.

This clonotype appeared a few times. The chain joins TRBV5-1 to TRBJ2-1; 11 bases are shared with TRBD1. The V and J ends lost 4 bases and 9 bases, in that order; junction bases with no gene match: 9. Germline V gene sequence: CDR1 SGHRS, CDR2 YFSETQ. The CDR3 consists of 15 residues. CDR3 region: CASSLRDRGSREQFF. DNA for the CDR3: TGCGCCAGCAGCCTCCGGGACAGGGGGTCCCGTGAGCAGTTCTTC. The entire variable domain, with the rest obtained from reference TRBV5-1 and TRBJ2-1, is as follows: KAGVTQTPRYLIKTRGQQVTLSCSPISGHRSVSWYQQTPGQGLQFLFEYFSETQRNKGNFPGRFSGRQFSNSRSEMNVSTLELGDSALYLCASSLRDRGSREQFFGPGTRLTVL.

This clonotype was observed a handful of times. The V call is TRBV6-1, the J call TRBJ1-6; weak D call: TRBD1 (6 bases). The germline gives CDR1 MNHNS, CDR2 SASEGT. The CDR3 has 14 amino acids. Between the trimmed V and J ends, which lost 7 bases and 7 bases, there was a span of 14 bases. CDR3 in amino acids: CASIRQARNSPLHF. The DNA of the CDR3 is TGTGCCAGCATCCGACAGGCTCGGAATTCACCCCTCCACTTT.